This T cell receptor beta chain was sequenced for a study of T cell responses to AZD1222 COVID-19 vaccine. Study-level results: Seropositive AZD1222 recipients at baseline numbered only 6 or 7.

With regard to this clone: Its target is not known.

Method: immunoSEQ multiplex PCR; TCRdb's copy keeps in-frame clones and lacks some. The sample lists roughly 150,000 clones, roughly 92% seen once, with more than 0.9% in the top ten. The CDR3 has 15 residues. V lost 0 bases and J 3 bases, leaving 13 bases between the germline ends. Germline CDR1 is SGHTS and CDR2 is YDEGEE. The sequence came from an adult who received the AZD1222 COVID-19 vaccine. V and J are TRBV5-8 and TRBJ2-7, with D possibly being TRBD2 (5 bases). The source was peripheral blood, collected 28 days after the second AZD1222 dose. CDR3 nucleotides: TGTGCCAGCAGCTTGGGGTACCGAACTAGCTACGAGCAGTACTTC. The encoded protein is CASSLGYRTSYEQYF.